Below are 5 T cell receptor beta chains sequenced from a single sample in a study of low-dose radiotherapy and immunotherapy resistance in tumors. The time point is: before trial treatment. With TRAV- and TRBV-specific primers, first-strand cDNA was made, covering the alpha and beta chains. An approximately 19-cycle PCR with a constant-region primer and V-primer adapter amplified TCRs. TCRdb passed the reads through MiXCR, listing each CDR3 protein once. The sample lists more than 50,000 distinct CDR3 sequences; 20% to 25% were seen once. The sequencing here drew on PBMCs, taken before treatment. Receptors originate from a male donor with prostate cancer.

This clonotype came up many times. The chain joins TRBV15 to TRBJ2-3, with D maybe TRBD1 (6 bases). Trimming removed 0 bases from V and 6 bases from J, with 7 bases in between. CDR3 length equals 13 residues. Germline V CDR1 and CDR2: LNHNV, YYDKDF (reference sequence). CDR3 protein: CATSRDQGDTQYF. The CDR3 bases are TGTGCCACCAGCAGAGATCAGGGGGATACGCAGTATTTT.

This clonotype was picked up many times. V usage is TRBV11-2 and J usage is TRBJ2-7; 13 bases map to TRBD2. V trimming: 7 bases; J trimming: 2 bases; junction bases outside the gene matches: 14. Germline CDR1 SGHAT, CDR2 FQNNGV. The CDR3 consists of 18 residues. The CDR3 nucleotides are TGTGCCAGCACTAGGACTAGCGGGGGCCTGACTAATGCCTACGAGCAGTACTTC. Protein product: CASTRTSGGLTNAYEQYF.

This clonotype came up many times. The chain combines TRBV7-2 with TRBJ1-4; D gene uncertain. Germline CDR1 and CDR2: SGHTA and FQGNSA. The CDR3 is 16 residues long. The ends were cut back, 3 bases at V and 0 bases at J, with 11 bases in the middle. CDR3 coding DNA: TGTGCCAGCAGCTTTAGGAGAGTAGCAACTAATGAAAAACTGTTTTTT. The encoded protein is CASSFRRVATNEKLFF.

This clonotype was seen ten or more times. J is TRBJ2-7 and V is TRBV5-1; D remains unclear. The CDR3 is made up of 13 amino acids. Between the trimmed V and J ends, which lost 0 bases and 6 bases, there was a span of 10 bases. Per germline, CDR1 SGHRS and CDR2 YFSETQ. CDR3 in DNA: TGCGCCAGCAGCTTGGTACCAGGCGGCGAGCAGTACTTC. It translates to CASSLVPGGEQYF.

The CDR3 bases are TGTGCCAGCAGCCAAGATGCGCGGGGGAATGAGCAGTACTTC. Amino acid sequence: CASSQDARGNEQYF. The chain has TRBV3-1 and TRBJ2-7; 7 nucleotides align to TRBD2. Germline V CDR1 and CDR2: LGHDT, YNNKEL (reference sequence). The CDR3 covers 14 residues. J gave up 7 bases and V 0 bases, and 6 bases lay outside the gene matches.